The 13 T cell receptor beta chains reported below all come from one sample, sequenced in a study of regulatory T cells in long-lasting Graves disease. Time point: newly diagnosed GD, antithyroid drugs for less than 3 months. Researchers made the TCR library from RNA that was extracted from PBMCs. Construction of the TCR beta libraries employed iRepertoire HTBI primers in conjunction with Arm-PCR of CDR3 regions. TCRdb passed the multiplex PCR reads through MiXCR, listing each CDR3 protein once. The table has about 300,000 distinct CDR3 sequences, approximately 20% seen once; the top ten hold about two fifths. Sequencing used peripheral blood mononuclear cells (PBMCs), obtained at new diagnosis, from a patient treated with antithyroid drugs. All receptors come from a female donor with Graves disease.

This clonotype was observed at least ten times. This chain uses TRBV28 with TRBJ1-2; no reliable D call. This CDR3 is built from 12 residues. V lost 4 bases, J lost 7 bases, and 10 bases lay in between. The germline V gene has CDR1 MDHEN and CDR2 SYDVKM. DNA for the CDR3: TGTGCCAGCAGTTCCGGAGTCTCTGGCTACACCTTC. This codes for CASSSGVSGYTF.

The chain employs TRBV20-1 and TRBJ2-7, with 8 nucleotides matching TRBD2. The V gene's germline CDR1 is DFQATT and CDR2 SNEGSKA (reference sequence). CDR3 length: 14 residues. The trim removed 5 bases at V and 7 bases at J, leaving 13 bases unmatched. The CDR3 sequence: CSARGREALTEQYF. As DNA, the CDR3 is TGCAGTGCTCGTGGGCGGGAGGCCCTAACGGAGCAGTACTTC.

The sample holds many counts of this clonotype. This chain links TRBV6-5 with TRBJ2-7; D is uncertain. The CDR3 is made up of 13 amino acids. V was clipped by 0 bases and J by 2 bases, with 5 bases between them. Germline V lookup: CDR1 MNHEY, CDR2 SVGAGI. CDR3 DNA sequence: TGTGCCAGCAGTTACTCGGGTACCTACGAGCAGTACTTC. The encoded protein is CASSYSGTYEQYF.

In this sample, this clonotype turned up many times. The chain employs TRBV12-3 or TRBV12-4 and TRBJ1-2, with 11 bases fitting TRBD1. The trim removed 7 bases at V and 4 bases at J, leaving 11 bases unmatched. The CDR3 has 16 residues. The CDR3 here is CASTRGQGVLGYGYTF. DNA for the CDR3: TGTGCCAGCACCCGGGGACAGGGGGTTCTTGGCTATGGCTACACCTTC.

In this sample, this clonotype turned up many times. The V gene is TRBV20-1, the J gene TRBJ1-5, with D possibly being TRBD1 (6 bases). The CDR3 covers 14 residues. Germline CDR1 reads DFQATT; CDR2 reads SNEGSKA (reference sequence). Trimming left V 0 bases short and J 5 bases short, with 11 bases between. The CDR3 nucleotides read TGCAGTGCTAGAGATCAAGGGGGTTATCAGCCCCAGCATTTT. It translates to CSARDQGGYQPQHF.

In this sample, this clonotype turned up many times. The CDR3 sequence is CASSLWGAFSYEQYF. In DNA, the CDR3 is TGTGCCAGCAGTTTATGGGGGGCCTTCTCCTACGAGCAGTACTTC. This rearrangement joins TRBV12-3 or TRBV12-4 to TRBJ2-7; either TRBD1 or TRBD2 may supply D (6 bases each). V was cut by 2 bases and J by 0 bases, with 11 bases left in between. This CDR3 comprises 15 residues.

Ten or more counts support this clonotype. CDR3 residues: CASSGGGGGSHEQYF. For the CDR3, the DNA is TGCGCCAGCTCCGGAGGGGGCGGCGGTTCCCACGAGCAGTACTTC. V and J are TRBV5-1 and TRBJ2-7, with TRBD1 as a possible D gene (7 bases). The V gene's germline CDR1 is SGHRS and CDR2 YFSETQ. The V and J ends lost 7 bases and 5 bases respectively, with 22 bases between them. The CDR3 runs to 15 residues. The variable domain in full, completed from reference TRBV5-1 and TRBJ2-7, reads KAGVTQTPRYLIKTRGQQVTLSCSPISGHRSVSWYQQTPGQGLQFLFEYFSETQRNKGNFPGRFSGRQFSNSRSEMNVSTLELGDSALYLCASSGGGGGSHEQYFGPGTRLTVT.

This clonotype was detected only a few times. The genes are TRBV7-9 and TRBJ2-3; possibly TRBD1 or TRBD2 for D (5 bases each). This CDR3 region has 13 residues. V lost 3 bases, J lost 4 bases, and 8 bases lay in between. Per the germline V gene, CDR1 is SEHNR and CDR2 is FQNEAQ (reference sequence). This chain's CDR3 is CASSFLGADTQYF. The CDR3 nucleotides read TGTGCCAGCAGCTTTCTGGGGGCAGATACGCAGTATTTT.

This clonotype was seen many times. This CDR3 is CSARGGRVYEQYF. CDR3 coding DNA: TGCAGTGCTAGAGGCGGACGGGTCTACGAGCAGTACTTC. V gene TRBV20-1 combines with J gene TRBJ2-7; D remains unclear. Germline lookup yields CDR1 DFQATT and CDR2 SNEGSKA (reference sequence). Trimming left V 1 base short and J 3 bases short, with 10 bases between. The CDR3 sequence is 13 residues long.

Remarks on this clonotype: A much bigger clone sits one base away, suggesting this may be a read error. The chain employs TRBV27 and TRBJ1-4; D is unclear. V gave up 5 bases and J gave up 0 bases, with 16 bases separating them. In germline, CDR1 is MNHEY, CDR2 SMNVEV (reference sequence). The CDR3 sequence is 17 residues long. The CDR3 DNA reads TGTGCCAGCAGTGATCCCGCCGGACGTCCAACTAATGAAAAACTGTTTTTT. Residues: CASSDPAGRPTNEKLFF.

This clonotype has more than one count but fewer than ten. In DNA form, the CDR3 reads TGTGCCAGCTCACCGCGGACGAACACTGAAGCTTTCTTT. Protein sequence: CASSPRTNTEAFF. The chain employs TRBV18 and TRBJ1-1, with no clear D. The germline CDR1 and CDR2 sequences are KGHSH and LQKENI. Trimming shortened V by 3 bases and J by 1 base, and 6 bases separated the two germline ends. This CDR3 region has 13 residues.

As concerns this clonotype: As the CDR3 is not closed by the conserved phenylalanine or tryptophan, this likely results from a read error. The V and J genes are TRBV3-1 and TRBJ2-3; D remains ambiguous. Trimming removed 2 bases at V and 4 bases at J, with 7 bases between. Germline CDR1 and CDR2: LGHDT and YNNKEL (reference sequence). The CDR3 consists of 13 residues. DNA of the CDR3: TGTGCCAGCAGCCAAAGCCGATCAGATACGCAGTATCTT. Its translation: CASSQSRSDTQYL.

This clonotype showed up many times. The rearrangement links TRBV19 to TRBJ1-5, with a possible D match to TRBD1 (5 bases). CDR1 and CDR2 from the germline V gene are LNHDA and SQIVND (reference sequence). The CDR3 runs to 13 residues. The V end was cut by 6 bases, the J end by 6 bases, with 12 bases between. CDR3 protein: CASSQGRGQPQHF. The CDR3 DNA follows: TGTGCCAGTAGCCAGGGAAGGGGTCAGCCCCAGCATTTT.